The 15 T cell receptor beta chains in this list originate from one sample, sequenced in a study of T cell responses to AZD1222 COVID-19 vaccine. Profiled with immunoSEQ multiplex PCR; TCRdb holds only in-frame clones, not every one. The data show about 40,000 clones, about 90% seen once. The sequences come from peripheral blood, collected 28 days after the second dose of the MenACWY control vaccine. Receptors were obtained from an adult who received the MenACWY meningococcal vaccine as a control.

The rearrangement links TRBV2 to TRBJ2-3; D is uncertain. CDR1 and CDR2 from the germline V gene are SNHLY and FYNNEI. Trimming stripped 3 bases from V and 0 bases from J, with 1 base between. The CDR3 is 12 amino acids. The CDR3 coding sequence is TGTGCCAGCAGTGATAGCACAGATACGCAGTATTTT. This sequence encodes CASSDSTDTQYF.

The chain uses TRBV7-2 and TRBJ1-3; no definite D call. Trimming removed 5 bases from V and 8 bases from J, with 13 bases in between. The CDR3 is made up of 13 amino acids. CDR1 is SGHTA, CDR2 FQGNSA, per germline. CDR3 sequence (DNA): TGTGCCAGCAGCCAAACGGCGGCGGACACCATATATTTT. Encoded protein: CASSQTAADTIYF.

J is TRBJ2-5 and V is TRBV2, with 12 bases identical to TRBD2. Germline CDR1 SNHLY, CDR2 FYNNEI. The CDR3 has 15 amino acids. Trimming removed 5 bases from V and 4 bases from J; junction bases left unmatched: 5. The CDR3 DNA reads TGTGCCAGCAGTCCTCAGACTAGCGGGAGAGAGACCCAGTACTTC. As protein: CASSPQTSGRETQYF.

This chain connects TRBV7-9 to TRBJ2-5, with D tentatively TRBD1 (8 bases). Germline V gene lookup returns CDR1 SEHNR and CDR2 FQNEAQ (reference sequence). This CDR3 has 13 amino acids. The V end lost 7 bases, the J end lost 7 bases, and 16 bases lay between the germline ends. CDR3 bases: TGTGCCAGCACTTTAAACAGGGGGGGGACCCAGTACTTC. Protein: CASTLNRGGTQYF.

This clone was observed a few times. The genes are TRBV2 and TRBJ2-7; D not resolved. This CDR3 spans 17 amino acids. Trimming removed 3 bases from V and 0 bases from J, with 18 bases in between. The V gene's germline CDR1 is SNHLY and CDR2 FYNNEI. CDR3 bases: TGTGCCAGCAGTGACGAAAGTTGGCCCCAGAGCTCCTACGAGCAGTACTTC. It yields the protein CASSDESWPQSSYEQYF.

The rearrangement uses TRBV10-1 and TRBJ2-1; a weak D match, TRBD2 (7 bases). Trimming pared 0 bases from V and 12 bases from J, leaving 12 bases between. The germline gives CDR1 WNHNN, CDR2 SYGVQD (reference sequence). The CDR3 covers 13 residues. The CDR3 loop is CASSESRGGRQFF. Written as DNA, the CDR3 is TGCGCCAGCAGTGAGTCGAGGGGGGGGAGGCAGTTCTTC.

The chain uses TRBV9 and TRBJ1-4; D might be TRBD1 (5 bases). Germline V gene data show CDR1 as SGDLS and CDR2 as YYNGEE. Trimming cost V 3 bases and J 0 bases, with 21 bases left between them. CDR3 size: 19 residues. CDR3 in DNA: TGTGCCAGCAGCGCGAGGGATCTCCCCGGGACGGCAACTAATGAAAAACTGTTTTTT. Encoded protein: CASSARDLPGTATNEKLFF.

V is TRBV7-8 and J is TRBJ1-3; the D gene is possibly TRBD1 (6 bases). V gave up 7 bases and J gave up 0 bases, with 16 bases separating them. Germline V lookup: CDR1 SGHVS, CDR2 FQNEAQ. This CDR3 has 16 amino acids. The CDR3 DNA sequence: TGTGCCAGCAACTCGGGGGCAGGGAGCTCTGGAAACACCATATATTTT. This gives the protein CASNSGAGSSGNTIYF. The full variable domain, in which reference TRBV7-8 and TRBJ1-3 provide the parts outside the CDR3, is GAGVSQSPRYKVAKRGQDVALRCDPISGHVSLFWYQQALGQGPEFLTYFQNEAQLDKSGLPSDRFFAERPEGSVSTLKIQRTQQEDSAVYLCASNSGAGSSGNTIYFGEGSWLTVV.

The V and J genes are TRBV6-1 and TRBJ2-5; tentative D call: TRBD1 (6 bases). The V end lost 1 base, the J end lost 9 bases, and 24 bases lay between the germline ends. The CDR3 totals 17 residues. Germline CDR1 is MNHNS and CDR2 is SASEGT. CDR3 nucleotide sequence: TGTGCCAGCAGTGAAGGGACAGTAATACGCGGGCTGACGGCCCAGTACTTC. This translates into CASSEGTVIRGLTAQYF.

J is TRBJ2-7 and V is TRBV23-1, with D possibly matching TRBD1 (6 bases). TRBV23-1 is reported as an ORF; its role is uncertain. V was clipped by 2 bases and J by 3 bases, with 17 bases between them. The CDR3 runs to 16 residues. The CDR3 region has the DNA TGCGCCAGCAGTCAAACCTACAGGGCTGAAGACTACGAGCAGTACTTC. Amino acid sequence: CASSQTYRAEDYEQYF.

The chain has TRBV19 and TRBJ1-2; D might be TRBD1 (5 bases). CDR3 size: 16 residues. With 8 bases removed from V and 2 bases from J, the gap between germline ends came to 21 bases. Germline V gives CDR1 LNHDA, CDR2 SQIVND (reference sequence). The CDR3 is CASGGLSTLQNYGYTF. In DNA form, the CDR3 reads TGTGCCAGTGGGGGTCTCAGTACGCTCCAGAACTATGGCTACACCTTC. The full variable domain, completed using reference TRBV19 and TRBJ1-2, is DGGITQSPKYLFRKEGQNVTLSCEQNLNHDAMYWYRQDPGQGLRLIYYSQIVNDFQKGDIAEGYSVSREKKESFPLTVTSAQKNPTAFYLCASGGLSTLQNYGYTFGSGTRLTVV.

The chain links TRBV24-1 to TRBJ2-3; D remains unclear. V was shortened by 1 base and J by 4 bases, with 5 bases between the two germline ends. Per the germline V gene, CDR1 is KGHDR and CDR2 is SFDVKD. CDR3 size: 13 residues. The CDR3 DNA sequence: TGTGCCACCAGTGATTTCGACGCAGATACGCAGTATTTT. This translates into CATSDFDADTQYF.

The chain has TRBV19 and TRBJ1-4; D is undetermined. Germline V lookup: CDR1 LNHDA, CDR2 SQIVND (reference sequence). The CDR3 consists of 15 residues. The V end was cut by 7 bases, the J end by 1 base, with 13 bases between. The CDR3 here is CASTSSGLTNEKLFF. The CDR3 nucleotides are TGTGCCAGTACCAGCAGCGGACTAACTAATGAAAAACTGTTTTTT.

The genes are TRBV5-1 and TRBJ2-1; 9 bases are shared with TRBD2. Trimming took 4 bases from V and 4 from J; bases not matched to a gene: 9. This CDR3 is built from 16 residues. The germline CDR1 and CDR2 sequences are SGHRS and YFSETQ. The CDR3 is CASSPGGSGSYNEQFF. The CDR3 DNA sequence: TGCGCCAGCAGCCCCGGCGGTAGCGGGAGTTACAATGAGCAGTTCTTC.

This chain joins TRBV3-1 (or the pseudogene TRBV3-2) and TRBJ1-2, with 9 bases lining up with TRBD1. V trimming: 0 bases; J trimming: 2 bases; junction bases outside the gene matches: 4. This CDR3 is built from 16 residues. Germline V lookup: CDR1 LGHDT, CDR2 YNNKEL (reference sequence). The CDR3 region is CASSQDLGQGNYGYTF. The CDR3 bases are TGTGCCAGCAGCCAAGATCTTGGACAGGGGAACTATGGCTACACCTTC.